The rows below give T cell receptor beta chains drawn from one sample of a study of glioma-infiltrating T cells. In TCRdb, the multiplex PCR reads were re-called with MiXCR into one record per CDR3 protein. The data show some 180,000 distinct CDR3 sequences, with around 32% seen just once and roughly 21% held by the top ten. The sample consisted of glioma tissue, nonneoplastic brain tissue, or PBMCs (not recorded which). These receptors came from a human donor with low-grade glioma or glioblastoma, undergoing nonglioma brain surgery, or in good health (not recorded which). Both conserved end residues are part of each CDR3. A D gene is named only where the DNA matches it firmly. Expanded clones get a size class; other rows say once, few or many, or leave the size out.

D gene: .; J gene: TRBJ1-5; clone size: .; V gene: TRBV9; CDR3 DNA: TGTGCCAGCAGCGTAGGGCCGGGGGGCAATCAGCCCCAGCATTTT; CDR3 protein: CASSVGPGGNQPQHF
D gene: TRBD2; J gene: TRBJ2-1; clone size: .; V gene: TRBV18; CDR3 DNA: TGTGCCAGCTCAACACTCGCTCCTTTAGCGGGAGGGATGAGCTCCTACAATGAGCAGTTCTTC; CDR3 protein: CASSTLAPLAGGMSSYNEQFF
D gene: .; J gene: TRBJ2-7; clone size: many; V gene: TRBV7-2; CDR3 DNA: TGTGCCAGCAGCACGTACCTCTCCTACGAGCAGTACTTC; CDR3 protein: CASSTYLSYEQYF
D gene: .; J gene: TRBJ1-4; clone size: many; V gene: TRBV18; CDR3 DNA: TGTGCCAGCTCGCAAGGAGAAAATGAAAAACTGTTTTTT; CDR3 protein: CASSQGENEKLFF
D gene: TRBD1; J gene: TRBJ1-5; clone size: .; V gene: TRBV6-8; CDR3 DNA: TGTGCCAGCAGCCGGACAGGGGGTATTCTGGGCAATCAGCCCCAGCATTTT; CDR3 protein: CASSRTGGILGNQPQHF
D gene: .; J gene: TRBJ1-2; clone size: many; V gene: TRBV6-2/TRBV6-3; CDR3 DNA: TGTGCCAGCAATGAGGCCTCCCCCTATGGCTACACCTTC; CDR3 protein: CASNEASPYGYTF
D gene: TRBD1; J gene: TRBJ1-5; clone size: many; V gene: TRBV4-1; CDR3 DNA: TGCGCCAGCAGCCAAGGCGGTGGGACAGGCAATCAGCCCCAGCATTTT; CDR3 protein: CASSQGGGTGNQPQHF
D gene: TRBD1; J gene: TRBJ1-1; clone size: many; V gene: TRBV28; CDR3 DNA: TGTGCCAGCAGTGTCGACAGGGTGGGCACTGAAGCTTTCTTT; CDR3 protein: CASSVDRVGTEAFF
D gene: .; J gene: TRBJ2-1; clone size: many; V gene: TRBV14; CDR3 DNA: TGTGCCAGCAGCCAAGTCCCCGGGAGCTCCTACAATGAGCAGTTCTTC; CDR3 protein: CASSQVPGSSYNEQFF
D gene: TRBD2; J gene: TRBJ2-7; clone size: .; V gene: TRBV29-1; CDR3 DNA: TGCAGCGTTGCGGCTAGCGGGAAAGCTTTCCCGGGCTACGAGCAGTACTTC; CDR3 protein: CSVAASGKAFPGYEQYF
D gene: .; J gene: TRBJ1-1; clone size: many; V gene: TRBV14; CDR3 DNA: TGCGCCAGCAGCCAAGACCTAAACACTGAAGCTTTCTTT; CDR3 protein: CASSQDLNTEAFF
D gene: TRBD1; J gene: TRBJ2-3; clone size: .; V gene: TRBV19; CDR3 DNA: TGTGCCAGTAGTATCGGGACAGGGACCGGCACAGATACGCAGTATTTT; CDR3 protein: CASSIGTGTGTDTQYF
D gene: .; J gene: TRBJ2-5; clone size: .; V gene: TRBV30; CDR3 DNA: TGTGCCTGGAGTGTATTCCTGGAGACCCAGTACTTC; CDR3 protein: CAWSVFLETQYF
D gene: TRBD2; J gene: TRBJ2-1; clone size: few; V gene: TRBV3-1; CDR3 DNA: TGTGCCAGCAGCCAAGATCGAGTTAGCGGGGGAGAGCAGTTCTTC; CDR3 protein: CASSQDRVSGGEQFF
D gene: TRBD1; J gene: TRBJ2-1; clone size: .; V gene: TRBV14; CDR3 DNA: TGTGCCAGCAGCCAAGGACCCCGAGGACAGGGTATCTACAATGAGCAGTTCTTC; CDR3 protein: CASSQGPRGQGIYNEQFF
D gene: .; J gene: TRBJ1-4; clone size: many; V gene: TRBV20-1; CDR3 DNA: TGCAGTGCTAGAGGAGGTTGGGGGGCAGGGACTAATGAAAAACTGTTTTTT; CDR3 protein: CSARGGWGAGTNEKLFF
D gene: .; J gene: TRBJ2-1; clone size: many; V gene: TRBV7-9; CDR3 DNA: TGTGCCAGCAGCTTAGTATTACTAGCACAGAACAATGAGCAGTTCTTC; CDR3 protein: CASSLVLLAQNNEQFF
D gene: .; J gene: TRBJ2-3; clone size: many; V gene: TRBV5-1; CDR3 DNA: TGCGCCAGCAGCTTGGGGGGCAGCACTAGCACAGATACGCAGTATTTT; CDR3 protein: CASSLGGSTSTDTQYF
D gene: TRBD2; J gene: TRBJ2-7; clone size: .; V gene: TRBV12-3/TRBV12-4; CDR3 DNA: TGTGCCAGCAATACAGCGGGAGCCAACTACGAGCAGTACTTC; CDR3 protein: CASNTAGANYEQYF
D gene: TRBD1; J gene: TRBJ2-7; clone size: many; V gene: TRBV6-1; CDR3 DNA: TGTGCCAGCAAGAGGACAGGACCCTCCTACGAGCAGTACTTC; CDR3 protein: CASKRTGPSYEQYF
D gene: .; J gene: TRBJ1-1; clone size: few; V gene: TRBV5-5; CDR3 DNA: TGTGCCAGCAGCCTTGCCCGGGGAGAGAACACTGAAGCTTTCTTT; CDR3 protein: CASSLARGENTEAFF
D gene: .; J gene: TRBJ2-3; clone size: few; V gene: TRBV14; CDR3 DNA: TGTGCCAGCAGCCAAAACTCCTCTAACTTAAAACGGAGCACAGATACGCAGTATTTT; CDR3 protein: CASSQNSSNLKRSTDTQYF
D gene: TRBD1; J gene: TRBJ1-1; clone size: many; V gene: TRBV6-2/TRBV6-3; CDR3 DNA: TGTGCCAGCAGTAAAACCAGTCGACAGGGGATGACGAACACTGAAGCTTTCTTT; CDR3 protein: CASSKTSRQGMTNTEAFF
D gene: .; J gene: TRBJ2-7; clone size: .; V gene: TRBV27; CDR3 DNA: TGTGCCGGCCAATCGGGCAAACAGTACTTC; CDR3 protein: CAGQSGKQYF
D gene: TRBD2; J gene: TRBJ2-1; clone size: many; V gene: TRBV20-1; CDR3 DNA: TGCAGTGCTATCCGGGCGGGAGTGGGATGGGAGCAGTTCTTC; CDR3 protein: CSAIRAGVGWEQFF